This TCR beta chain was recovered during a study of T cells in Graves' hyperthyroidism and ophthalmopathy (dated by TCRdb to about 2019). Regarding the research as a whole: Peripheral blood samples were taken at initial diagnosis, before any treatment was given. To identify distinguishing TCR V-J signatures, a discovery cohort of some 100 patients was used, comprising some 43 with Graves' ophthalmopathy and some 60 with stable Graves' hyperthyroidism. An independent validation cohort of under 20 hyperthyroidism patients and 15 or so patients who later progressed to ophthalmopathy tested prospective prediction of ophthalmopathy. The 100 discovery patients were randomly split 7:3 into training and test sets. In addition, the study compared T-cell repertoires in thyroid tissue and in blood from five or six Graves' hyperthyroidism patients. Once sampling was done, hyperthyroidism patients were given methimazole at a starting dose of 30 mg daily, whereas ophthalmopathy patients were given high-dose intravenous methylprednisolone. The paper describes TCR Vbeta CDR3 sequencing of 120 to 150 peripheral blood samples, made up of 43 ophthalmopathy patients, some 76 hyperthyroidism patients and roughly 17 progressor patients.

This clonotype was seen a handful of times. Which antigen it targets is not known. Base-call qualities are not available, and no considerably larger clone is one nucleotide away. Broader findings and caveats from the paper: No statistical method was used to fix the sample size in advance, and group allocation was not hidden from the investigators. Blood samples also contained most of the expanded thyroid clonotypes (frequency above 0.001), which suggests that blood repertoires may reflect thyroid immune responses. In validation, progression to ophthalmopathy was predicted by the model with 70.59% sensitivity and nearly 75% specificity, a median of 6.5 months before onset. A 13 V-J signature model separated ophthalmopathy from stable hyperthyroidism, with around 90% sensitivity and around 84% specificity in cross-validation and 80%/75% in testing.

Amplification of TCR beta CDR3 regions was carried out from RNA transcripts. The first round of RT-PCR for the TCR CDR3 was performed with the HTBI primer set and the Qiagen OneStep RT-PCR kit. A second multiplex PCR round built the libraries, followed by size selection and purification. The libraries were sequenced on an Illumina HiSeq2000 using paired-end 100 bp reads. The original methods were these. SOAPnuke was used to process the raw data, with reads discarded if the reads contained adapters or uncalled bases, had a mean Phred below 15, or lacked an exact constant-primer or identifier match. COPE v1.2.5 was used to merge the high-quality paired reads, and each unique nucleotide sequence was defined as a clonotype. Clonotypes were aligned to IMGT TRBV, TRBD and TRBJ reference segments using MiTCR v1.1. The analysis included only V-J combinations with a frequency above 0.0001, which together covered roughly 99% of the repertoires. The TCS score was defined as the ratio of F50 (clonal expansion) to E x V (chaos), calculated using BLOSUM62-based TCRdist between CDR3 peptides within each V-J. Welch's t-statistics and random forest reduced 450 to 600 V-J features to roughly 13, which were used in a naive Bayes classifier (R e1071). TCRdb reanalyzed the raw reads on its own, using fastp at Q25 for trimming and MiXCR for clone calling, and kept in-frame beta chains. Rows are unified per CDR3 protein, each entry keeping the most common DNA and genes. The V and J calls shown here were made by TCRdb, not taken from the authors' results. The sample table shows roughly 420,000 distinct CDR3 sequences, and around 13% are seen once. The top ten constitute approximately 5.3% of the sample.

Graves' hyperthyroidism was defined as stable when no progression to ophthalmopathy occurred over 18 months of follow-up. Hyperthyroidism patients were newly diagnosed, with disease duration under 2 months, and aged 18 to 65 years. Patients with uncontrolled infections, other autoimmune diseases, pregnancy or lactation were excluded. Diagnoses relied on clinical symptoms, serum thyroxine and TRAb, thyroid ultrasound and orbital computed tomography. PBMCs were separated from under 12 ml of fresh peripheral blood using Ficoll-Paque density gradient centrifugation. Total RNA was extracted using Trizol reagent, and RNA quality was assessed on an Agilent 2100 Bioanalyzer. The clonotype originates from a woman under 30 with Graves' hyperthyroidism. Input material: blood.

The nucleotide sequence is given as TGTGCCAGCAGCTTAGGGACACGGGGTGAAAAACTGTTTTTT. Its protein is CASSLGTRGEKLFF. The V gene is TRBV7-2 and the J gene is TRBJ1-4; the D gene is possibly TRBD1, with 5 bases matching. The CDR3 measures 14 amino acids from cysteine to phenylalanine. The CDR3 DNA has 42 bases and is translated from base 1. V lost 1 base and J lost 7 bases; the stretch between them is 10 bases long. The germline V gene specifies SGHTA as CDR1 and FQGNSA as CDR2.